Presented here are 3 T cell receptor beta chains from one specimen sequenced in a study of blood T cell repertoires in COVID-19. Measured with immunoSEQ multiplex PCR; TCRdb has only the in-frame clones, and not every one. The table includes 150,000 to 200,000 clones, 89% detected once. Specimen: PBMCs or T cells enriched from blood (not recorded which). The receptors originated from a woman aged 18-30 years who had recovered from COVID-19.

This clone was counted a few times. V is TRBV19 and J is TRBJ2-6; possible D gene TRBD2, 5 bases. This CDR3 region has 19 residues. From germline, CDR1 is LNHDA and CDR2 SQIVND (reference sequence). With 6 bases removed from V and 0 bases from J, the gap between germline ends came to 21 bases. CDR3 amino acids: CASREAASIQASGANVLTF. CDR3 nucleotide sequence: TGTGCCAGTAGGGAAGCGGCATCTATTCAGGCCTCTGGGGCCAACGTCCTGACTTTC.

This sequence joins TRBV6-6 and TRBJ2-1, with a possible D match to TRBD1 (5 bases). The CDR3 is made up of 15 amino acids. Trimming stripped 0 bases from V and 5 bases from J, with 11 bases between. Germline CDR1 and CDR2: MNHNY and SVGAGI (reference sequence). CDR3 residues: CASSYSNQGHNEQFF. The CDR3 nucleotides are TGTGCCAGCAGTTACTCGAATCAGGGTCACAATGAGCAGTTCTTC.

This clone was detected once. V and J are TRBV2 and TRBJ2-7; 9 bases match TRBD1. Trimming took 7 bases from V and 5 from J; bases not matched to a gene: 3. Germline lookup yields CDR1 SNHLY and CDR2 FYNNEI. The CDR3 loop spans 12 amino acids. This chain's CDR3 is CASMGQGNEQYF. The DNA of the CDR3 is TGTGCCAGCATGGGACAGGGTAACGAGCAGTACTTC.